This T cell receptor beta chain was profiled in a study of blood T cell repertoires in COVID-19. About the study: Samples taken during acute and convalescent COVID-19 were collected in the United States, Italy and Spain.

Germline V lookup: CDR1 SNHLY, CDR2 FYNNEI. The CDR3 sequence is 14 residues long. V shed 6 bases and J shed 1 base, with 10 bases lying between them. Participants spanned ages about 18 to 90 years and resided in over 20 US areas. Per the original methods: Counts of nucleated cells, estimated from reference gene primer amplification, were obtained. The data were produced by immunoSEQ multiplex PCR, yet TCRdb's version contains in-frame clones alone and is incomplete. For V, J and clone size, that table is used; D and trimming come from the DNA. The sample holds roughly 200,000 clones, roughly 89% seen once.

Specimen: PBMCs or T cells enriched from blood (not recorded which). The V call is TRBV2, the J call TRBJ1-5, with D possibly matching TRBD1 (6 bases). This TCR was recovered from a woman between 25 and 40 years old with acute COVID-19. In DNA form, the CDR3 reads TGTGCCAGCAGCGCAGACAGGAGCAATCAGCCCCAGCATTTT. Its protein is CASSADRSNQPQHF.